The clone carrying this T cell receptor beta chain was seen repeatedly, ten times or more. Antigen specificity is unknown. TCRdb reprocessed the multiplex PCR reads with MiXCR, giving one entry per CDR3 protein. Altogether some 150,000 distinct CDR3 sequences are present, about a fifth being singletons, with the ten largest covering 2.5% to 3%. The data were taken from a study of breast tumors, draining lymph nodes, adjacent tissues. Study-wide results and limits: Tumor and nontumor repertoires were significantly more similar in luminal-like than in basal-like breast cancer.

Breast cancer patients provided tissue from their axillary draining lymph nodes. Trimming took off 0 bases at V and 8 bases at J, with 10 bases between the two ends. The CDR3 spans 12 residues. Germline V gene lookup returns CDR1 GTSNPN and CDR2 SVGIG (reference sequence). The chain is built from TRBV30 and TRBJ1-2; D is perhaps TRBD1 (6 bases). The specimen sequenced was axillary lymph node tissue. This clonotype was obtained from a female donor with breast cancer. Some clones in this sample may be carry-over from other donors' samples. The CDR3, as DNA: TGTGCCTGGAGTGTAGACAGGTCCGGCTACACCTTC. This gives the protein CAWSVDRSGYTF. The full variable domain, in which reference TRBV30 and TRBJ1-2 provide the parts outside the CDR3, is SQTIHQWPATLVQPVGSPLSLECTVEGTSNPNLYWYRQAAGRGLQLLFYSVGIGQISSEVPQNLSASRPQDRQFILSSKKLLLSDSGFYLCAWSVDRSGYTFGSGTRLTVV.